A selection of T cell receptor beta chains follows, all from one sample in a study of OX40 agonist ivuxolimab in advanced cancers. Here immunoSEQ multiplex PCR was the method, and the copy in TCRdb shows in-frame clones only, minus some. The sample contains tens of thousands of clones, approximately 83% of which appear only once. The material sequenced was CD4+ or CD8+ T cells sorted from blood, taken in a trial of the OX40 agonist ivuxolimab. The receptors originated from an adult with an advanced solid tumor such as melanoma, head and neck, liver or kidney cancer. The CDR3 runs from the conserved cysteine through the conserved F or W. The D gene is left open where the match is weak. The listing skips clone size in some rows; elsewhere it reads once, few, many or a size class.

cdr3_aa	cdr3_nt	j_call	v_call	d_call	clone_size
CAINGPGDHQERECDTGELFF	TGTGCCATCAATGGCCCCGGAGACCATCAAGAGAGGGAGTGCGACACCGGGGAGCTGTTTTTT	TRBJ2-2	TRBV2	.	once
CASSPAGQYGYTF	TGTGCCAGCAGCCCCGCCGGACAATATGGCTACACCTTC	TRBJ1-2	TRBV5-4	.	.
CASSGRQGWVGGYTF	TGTGCCAGCAGCGGTAGACAGGGATGGGTCGGTGGCTACACCTTC	TRBJ1-2	TRBV9	TRBD1	.
CASSVRTSGGDETQYF	TGTGCCAGCAGCGTAAGGACTAGCGGGGGGGATGAGACCCAGTACTTC	TRBJ2-5	TRBV5-6	TRBD2	.
CASSRGTGGNTEAFF	TGTGCCAGCAGCAGAGGGACAGGGGGGAACACTGAAGCTTTCTTT	TRBJ1-1	TRBV7-9	TRBD1	.
CASSTGAEGNIQYF	TGTGCCAGTAGTACAGGGGCGGAGGGAAACATTCAGTACTTC	TRBJ2-4	TRBV19	.	.
CASSEGPDTQYF	TGTGCCAGCAGCGAGGGACCAGATACGCAGTATTTT	TRBJ2-3	TRBV7-8	.	once
CASSLGSGRKDTQYF	TGTGCCAGCAGCTTAGGTAGCGGGAGGAAAGATACGCAGTATTTT	TRBJ2-3	TRBV7-3	TRBD2	.
CASSFGQRAEKLFF	TGTGCCAGCAGTTTCGGGCAGAGGGCTGAAAAACTGTTTTTT	TRBJ1-4	TRBV27	.	.
CAIQGGYYGYTF	TGTGCCATCCAAGGAGGGTACTATGGCTACACCTTC	TRBJ1-2	TRBV10-3	.	.
CASSLRGSGTDTQYF	TGTGCCAGCAGCTTACGGGGGAGCGGCACAGATACGCAGTATTTT	TRBJ2-3	TRBV11-2	.	once
CASQPGTGGHEQFF	TGTGCCAGCCAACCTGGGACAGGGGGCCATGAGCAGTTCTTC	TRBJ2-1	TRBV2	TRBD1	.
CASSLVRRRYEQYF	TGTGCCAGCAGCTTAGTTCGTCGGCGTTACGAGCAGTACTTC	TRBJ2-7	TRBV7-2	.	.
CASGIRDRIGSYYEQYF	TGTGCCTCCGGAATAAGAGACAGAATAGGGAGTTACTACGAGCAGTACTTC	TRBJ2-7	TRBV30	.	.
CASSLGGVLDIQYF	TGCGCCAGCAGCTTGGGGGGCGTTCTGGACATTCAGTACTTC	TRBJ2-4	TRBV5-1	.	once
CASSLSSGNTGELFF	TGTGCCAGCAGTTTATCTAGCGGGAACACCGGGGAGCTGTTTTTT	TRBJ2-2	TRBV28	TRBD2	.
CASSTGRDRGDNEQFF	TGTGCCAGTAGTACAGGCCGGGACAGGGGCGACAATGAGCAGTTCTTC	TRBJ2-1	TRBV19	TRBD1	.
CASSFSPNTEAFF	TGTGCCAGCAGCTTCTCACCGAACACTGAAGCTTTCTTT	TRBJ1-1	TRBV5-4	.	.
CASSQDRTGQNNEKLFF	TGCGCCAGCAGCCAAGATCGGACAGGGCAAAATAATGAAAAACTGTTTTTT	TRBJ1-4	TRBV4-1	TRBD1	.
CASSRTGELFF	TGTGCCAGCAGCAGAACCGGGGAGCTGTTTTTT	TRBJ2-2	TRBV9	.	.
CAISDSGNYGYTF	TGTGCCATCAGTGACAGCGGTAACTATGGCTACACCTTC	TRBJ1-2	TRBV10-3	.	.
CASSYSVHQGHEQFF	TGTGCCAGCAGTTACAGTGTCCATCAGGGGCATGAGCAGTTCTTC	TRBJ2-1	TRBV6-5	.	.
CASSGGGAANTGELFF	TGTGCCAGCTCTGGCGGGGGGGCCGCTAACACCGGGGAGCTGTTTTTT	TRBJ2-2	TRBV28	TRBD2	once